This is a list of T cell receptor beta chains from one sample in a study of T cells in Graves' hyperthyroidism and ophthalmopathy. Each CDR3 protein is one row after TCRdb ran MiXCR on the multiplex PCR reads. The table has around 420,000 distinct CDR3 sequences, approximately 15% seen once. The specimen was blood. These receptors were obtained from a woman aged 18-29 years with Graves' hyperthyroidism. Both conserved end residues are part of each CDR3. Fields, in order: clone size, V gene, J gene, D gene, CDR3 protein, CDR3 DNA. A D gene is named only where the DNA matches it firmly. Size is omitted from some rows. Given values are once, few, many or a class for expanded clones.

>many|TRBV7-9|TRBJ2-1|-
CASSFRTYNEQFF
TGTGCCAGCAGCTTTAGGACGTACAATGAGCAGTTCTTC
>-|TRBV6-1|TRBJ1-5|-
CASSPTLSGLKHQPQHF
TGTGCCAGCAGTCCTACGTTATCAGGGTTGAAACATCAGCCCCAGCATTTT
>-|TRBV6-1|TRBJ2-3|TRBD1
CASSETGTGEHTQYF
TGTGCCAGCAGTGAGACCGGGACAGGGGAACATACGCAGTATTTT
>many|TRBV30|TRBJ1-2|-
CAMWPGTGGYTF
TGTGCCATGTGGCCGGGCACAGGGGGCTACACCTTC
>-|TRBV12-3/TRBV12-4|TRBJ2-3|-
CASPPGRDTQYF
TGTGCCAGCCCCCCGGGGCGGGATACGCAGTATTTT
>many|TRBV3-1|TRBJ2-3|TRBD2
CASRGRGGLVTDTQYF
TGTGCCAGCAGAGGGCGGGGGGGCCTTGTCACAGATACGCAGTATTTT
>few|TRBV5-4|TRBJ1-1|TRBD1
CASSPIQGHTEAFF
TGTGCCAGCAGCCCAATACAGGGGCACACTGAAGCTTTCTTT
>many|TRBV10-3|TRBJ2-2|TRBD1
CAIKDRPNTGELFF
TGTGCCATCAAGGACAGGCCGAACACCGGGGAGCTGTTTTTT
>-|TRBV2|TRBJ2-3|-
CASSLEALGTQYF
TGTGCCAGCAGCTTAGAGGCCCTAGGTACGCAGTATTTT
>few|TRBV2|TRBJ2-1|-
CASSGPPGYNEQFF
TGTGCCAGCAGTGGGCCCCCGGGCTACAATGAGCAGTTCTTC
>few|TRBV12-3/TRBV12-4|TRBJ1-2|-
CASSFELLNYGYTF
TGTGCCAGCAGTTTTGAACTCCTTAACTATGGCTACACCTTC
>many|TRBV15|TRBJ2-3|-
CATSLGGSTDTQYF
TGTGCCACCAGCCTCGGTGGAAGCACAGATACGCAGTATTTT
>many|TRBV5-1|TRBJ2-1|-
CASSPGGGTGHNEQFF
TGCGCCAGCAGCCCAGGTGGGGGAACCGGCCACAATGAGCAGTTCTTC
>many|TRBV28|TRBJ2-7|TRBD1
CASSLWGTGTYEQYF
TGTGCCAGCAGTTTATGGGGGACAGGTACCTACGAGCAGTACTTC
>few|TRBV24-1|TRBJ2-1|TRBD2
CATSDQRTSGSKFF
TGTGCCACCAGTGATCAGAGGACTAGCGGGAGTAAGTTCTTC
>many|TRBV11-2|TRBJ2-2|-
CASTLGLPTGELFF
TGTGCCAGCACCCTGGGGTTACCCACCGGGGAGCTGTTTTTT
>many|TRBV27|TRBJ2-5|TRBD1
CASRRRGQETQYF
TGTGCCAGCAGGCGCAGGGGGCAAGAGACCCAGTACTTC
>many|TRBV12-3/TRBV12-4|TRBJ2-5|-
CASSLVQGPGETQYF
TGTGCCAGCAGTTTAGTGCAGGGGCCCGGGGAGACCCAGTACTTC
>many|TRBV20-1|TRBJ2-3|TRBD2
CSGLAGAVPSADTQYF
TGCAGCGGACTAGCGGGGGCCGTCCCTAGTGCAGATACGCAGTATTTT
>many|TRBV29-1|TRBJ1-2|-
CSVVAGRDGYTF
TGCAGCGTTGTAGCGGGCAGGGATGGCTACACCTTC
>-|TRBV5-1|TRBJ2-5|TRBD2
CASSPQLAGAGGTQYF
TGCGCCAGCAGCCCACAACTAGCGGGAGCGGGTGGGACCCAGTACTTC
>-|TRBV20-1|TRBJ2-3|TRBD2
CSAPPTSGARDTQYF
TGCAGTGCTCCCCCCACTAGCGGGGCCAGGGATACGCAGTATTTT
>many|TRBV3-1|TRBJ1-6|TRBD1
CASSQENRGLTPLHF
TGTGCCAGCAGCCAAGAGAACAGGGGTCTTACACCCCTCCACTTT
>many|TRBV20-1|TRBJ2-5|TRBD2
CSAHAMGGPGPTSGRWQETQYF
TGCAGTGCCCATGCCATGGGGGGGCCCGGCCCCACTAGCGGGAGGTGGCAAGAGACCCAGTACTTC
>many|TRBV6-1|TRBJ2-1|-
CASRIDFQSYNEQFF
TGTGCCAGCCGGATAGACTTCCAGTCCTACAATGAGCAGTTCTTC
>many|TRBV6-1|TRBJ2-7|-
CASSSSLAPLQQYF
TGTGCCAGCAGTTCTAGCCTAGCGCCCTTGCAGCAGTACTTC
>many|TRBV18|TRBJ2-5|TRBD2
CASTPGTTETQYF
TGTGCCAGCACGCCGGGGACTACAGAGACCCAGTACTTC
>many|TRBV15|TRBJ2-3|TRBD2
CATSRASGSGSDTQYF
TGTGCCACCAGCAGAGCCAGCGGGAGTGGGTCAGATACGCAGTATTTT
>many|TRBV28|TRBJ2-4|TRBD1
CASSLVGTGSNIQYF
TGTGCCAGCAGTTTAGTTGGGACAGGGTCAAACATTCAGTACTTC
>-|TRBV7-9|TRBJ2-3|-
CASSPTGTLTDTQYF
TGTGCCAGCAGCCCTACAGGGACCCTCACAGATACGCAGTATTTT
>many|TRBV10-3|TRBJ2-7|-
CAISERGEISRYEQYF
TGTGCCATCAGTGAGAGGGGGGAGATTTCGCGGTACGAGCAGTACTTC
>-|TRBV4-1|TRBJ1-2|-
CASSPERGFNYGYTF
TGCGCCAGCAGCCCTGAGCGGGGGTTCAACTATGGCTACACCTTC
>many|TRBV5-1|TRBJ1-1|-
CASSPPSAKAFF
TGCGCCAGCAGCCCTCCCAGTGCCAAAGCTTTCTTT
>many|TRBV20-1|TRBJ2-7|TRBD1
CSARPGQGTGEQYF
TGCAGTGCTAGACCTGGACAGGGAACTGGGGAGCAGTACTTC
>many|TRBV28|TRBJ2-3|-
CASSSPLPPTQYF
TGTGCCAGCAGTTCCCCTCTACCGCCTACGCAGTATTTT
>few|TRBV19|TRBJ1-5|-
CASTAQVGQPQHF
TGTGCCAGTACCGCGCAGGTCGGTCAGCCCCAGCATTTT
>many|TRBV7-3|TRBJ2-3|-
CASSPGSLTDTQYF
TGTGCCAGCAGCCCAGGGAGCTTGACAGATACGCAGTATTTT
>-|TRBV30|TRBJ1-4|-
CAWSGDPEKLFF
TGTGCCTGGAGTGGTGACCCTGAAAAACTGTTTTTT
>few|TRBV15|TRBJ1-2|-
CATSQSGGRGYTF
TGTGCCACCAGTCAGAGCGGGGGGCGAGGCTACACCTTC
>many|TRBV3-1|TRBJ2-7|-
CATAVAQTAYEQYF
TGTGCCACGGCGGTTGCTCAGACAGCCTACGAGCAGTACTTC
>many|TRBV10-3|TRBJ1-5|-
CAISEPEQPQHF
TGTGCCATCAGTGAGCCAGAACAGCCCCAGCATTTT
>-|TRBV7-2|TRBJ1-2|-
CASSIRGRADYGYTF
TGTGCCAGCAGCATAAGGGGCAGGGCCGACTATGGCTACACCTTC
>many|TRBV14|TRBJ2-1|-
CASSQAGSYNEQFF
TGTGCCAGCAGCCAAGCAGGTTCCTACAATGAGCAGTTCTTC
>many|TRBV30|TRBJ1-3|-
CAWTRTLFGSGNTIYF
TGTGCCTGGACTCGAACCCTCTTCGGGTCTGGAAACACCATATATTTT
>-|TRBV20-1|TRBJ2-7|TRBD2
CSARVGLAPYEQYF
TGCAGTGCTAGGGTGGGACTAGCCCCCTACGAGCAGTACTTC
>many|TRBV29-1|TRBJ2-7|-
CSAGAGEIDEQYF
TGCAGCGCAGGGGCAGGGGAAATCGACGAGCAGTACTTC
>many|TRBV7-2|TRBJ1-2|-
CASSLDVGDAYGYTF
TGTGCCAGCAGCTTAGATGTTGGGGACGCCTATGGCTACACCTTC
>many|TRBV27|TRBJ2-7|TRBD1
CASSFGDRREQYF
TGTGCCAGCAGTTTTGGGGACAGGCGCGAGCAGTACTTC
>many|TRBV7-9|TRBJ2-7|TRBD1
CASSSTRTGGYEQYF
TGTGCCAGCAGCTCAACAAGGACAGGGGGCTACGAGCAGTACTTC
>-|TRBV20-1|TRBJ1-3|TRBD1
CSVSGQGGNTIYF
TGCAGTGTTTCAGGACAGGGGGGAAACACCATATATTTT
>few|TRBV12-3/TRBV12-4|TRBJ2-1|TRBD2
CASSRLAGHNEQFF
TGTGCCAGCAGCCGACTAGCGGGTCACAATGAGCAGTTCTTC
>few|TRBV12-3/TRBV12-4|TRBJ1-5|-
CASREQGGRNQPQHF
TGTGCCAGCAGGGAACAGGGAGGGCGCAATCAGCCCCAGCATTTT
>many|TRBV7-9|TRBJ2-1|TRBD2
CASSPRRGAYNEQFF
TGTGCCAGCAGCCCCCGGCGGGGGGCCTACAATGAGCAGTTCTTC
>many|TRBV5-5|TRBJ2-3|-
CASSPGRVGESTDTQYF
TGTGCCAGCAGCCCCGGTCGAGTAGGGGAAAGCACAGATACGCAGTATTTT
>many|TRBV5-1|TRBJ1-5|-
CASSAGPEGNQPQHF
TGCGCCAGCAGCGCTGGGCCCGAGGGCAATCAGCCCCAGCATTTT
>many|TRBV30|TRBJ1-1|-
CAWSVEGFTEAFF
TGTGCCTGGAGTGTCGAGGGTTTCACTGAAGCTTTCTTT
>-|TRBV10-3|TRBJ2-3|TRBD1
CAISDQTGSPDTQYF
TGTGCCATCAGTGACCAGACAGGGAGCCCCGATACGCAGTATTTT